This T cell receptor (beta chain) came from a study of OX40 agonist ivuxolimab in advanced cancers. Whole-study context: Previous treatment with anti-PD-1, anti-PD-L1 or anti-CTLA-4 therapy was allowed; roughly 40% had received some. Study-level findings and limits: On average, CD8+ T cells showed a greater number of expanded clones than CD4+. Within 6 weeks, CD4+ and CD8+ blood T cells expanded clonally at 0.1 to 3.0 mg/kg. Specificity for antigen went undetermined in the expanded peripheral T cells.

Notes on this clone: Its matching antigen is unknown.

The length of the CDR3 is 16 residues. The germline V and J ends were trimmed by 4 bases and 6 bases, with 23 bases remaining between them. Using immunoSEQ multiplex PCR, the repertoire was profiled, and TCRdb retains in-frame clones only, with some absent. Here the sample spans approximately 24,000 clones, 75% to 90% being singletons. The TCR originated in an adult with an advanced solid tumor such as melanoma, head and neck, liver or kidney cancer. The genes are TRBV5-3 and TRBJ2-7; weak D call: TRBD2 (5 bases). TRBV5-3 belongs to the ORF category, with a function that is uncertain. Sequenced here: CD4+ or CD8+ T cells sorted from blood, sampled in a trial of the OX40 agonist ivuxolimab. The CDR3 DNA reads TGTGCCAGAAGCCGGCGTCGGGGTCCCCAACGGCTCGAGCAGTACTTC. Its protein is CARSRRRGPQRLEQYF.